These 11 T cell receptor beta chains came from one sample sequenced in a study of cytomegalovirus exposure and HLA in healthy donors. Only in-frame clones appear in the TCRdb table, and some are missing; sequencing was by immunoSEQ multiplex PCR. This repertoire shows over 85,000 clones, approximately 88% found once; its top ten account for 12%. The sample was PBMCs. The receptors come from a woman aged 18-29 years in good health and CMV-seropositive.

This sequence joins TRBV20-1 and TRBJ1-6; D is unclear. Trimming cost V 7 bases and J 7 bases, with 8 bases left between them. The CDR3 runs 11 residues. Germline V gene sequence: CDR1 DFQATT, CDR2 SNEGSKA (reference sequence). The CDR3 reads CSGAGNSPLHF. The CDR3 DNA reads as TGCAGTGGGGCGGGGAATTCACCCCTCCACTTT.

The CDR3 loop is CASSQQGETQYF. The CDR3 DNA is TGTGCCAGCAGTCAGCAGGGGGAGACCCAGTACTTC. The rearrangement uses TRBV6-6 and TRBJ2-5; D possibly corresponds to TRBD1 (6 bases). Germline CDR1 reads MNHNY; CDR2 reads SVGAGI (reference sequence). V lost 5 bases to trimming and J lost 5 bases, with 9 bases between them. This CDR3 is 12 amino acids long.

The chain carries TRBV4-1 and TRBJ1-1; TRBD1 aligns across 7 bases. Germline assignment: CDR1 MGHRA and CDR2 YSYEKL. Losses at the gene ends were 0 bases for V and 0 bases for J; bases not matched to a gene: 7. The CDR3 runs to 17 residues. The DNA for the CDR3 is TGCGCCAGCAGCCAAGATCTCGGGACAGTCATGAACACTGAAGCTTTCTTT. Protein: CASSQDLGTVMNTEAFF.

This clone was counted a single time. This rearrangement joins TRBV5-5 to TRBJ2-2; 7 nucleotides agree with TRBD1. Germline trimming cut 4 bases from V and 3 bases from J; bases unmatched to any gene: 6. This CDR3 is built from 15 residues. The germline CDR1 and CDR2 sequences are SGHKS and YYEKEE (reference sequence). Written as DNA, the CDR3 is TGTGCCAGCAGCCCCTGGGACAGATACACCGGGGAGCTGTTTTTT. It specifies CASSPWDRYTGELFF.

The chain combines TRBV18 with TRBJ2-7, with D tentatively TRBD1 (6 bases). The CDR3 has 13 residues. Trimming pared 6 bases from V and 3 bases from J, leaving 12 bases between. Germline CDR1 KGHSH, CDR2 LQKENI. The DNA for the CDR3 is TGTGCCAGCTCTCGGGACAATTTCTACGAGCAGTACTTC. Translation gives CASSRDNFYEQYF.

V and J are TRBV7-9 and TRBJ1-5; D gene ambiguous. Germline V gene lookup returns CDR1 SEHNR and CDR2 FQNEAQ (reference sequence). Trimming pared 3 bases from V and 3 bases from J, leaving 9 bases between. The CDR3 extends over 14 amino acids. The CDR3 DNA sequence: TGTGCCAGCAGCTTCTCGGGGTTCAATCAGCCCCAGCATTTT. Protein product: CASSFSGFNQPQHF. The full variable domain, with the rest looked up from reference TRBV7-9 and TRBJ1-5, is DTGVSQNPRHKITKRGQNVTFRCDPISEHNRLYWYRQTLGQGPEFLTYFQNEAQLEKSRLLSDRFSAERPKGSFSTLEIQRTEQGDSAMYLCASSFSGFNQPQHFGDGTRLSIL.

This clone was seen only a few times. The V gene is TRBV4-3, the J gene TRBJ2-7; 8 bases align to TRBD2. CDR1 is LGHNA, CDR2 YSLEER, per germline. V shed 5 bases and J 2 bases; nucleotides not matched to a gene: 8. The CDR3 contains 15 residues. The CDR3 here is CASSIGAGVTYEQYF. DNA for the CDR3: TGCGCCAGCAGCATCGGAGCGGGGGTAACCTACGAGCAGTACTTC.

This clone was observed once. Here the CDR3 reads CASSQSGGSSYEQYF. Written as DNA, the CDR3 is TGTGCCAGCAGCCAAAGCGGGGGCAGCTCCTACGAGCAGTACTTC. This sequence joins TRBV14 and TRBJ2-7; 8 bases are a match to TRBD2. V lost 2 bases and J lost 0; bases outside the gene matches: 3. The CDR3 has 15 amino acids. Germline lookup yields CDR1 SGHDN and CDR2 FVKESK.

This clone showed up just once. The J gene is TRBJ2-3, the V gene TRBV19; D possibly corresponds to TRBD1 (6 bases). The CDR3 length is 15 residues. V was clipped by 0 bases and J by 2 bases, with 9 bases between them. Germline CDR1 and CDR2: LNHDA and SQIVND (reference sequence). The CDR3 DNA reads as TGTGCCAGTAGTATAGATGGACAGAACACAGATACGCAGTATTTT. Encoded protein: CASSIDGQNTDTQYF. The entire variable domain, with the rest obtained from reference TRBV19 and TRBJ2-3, is as follows: DGGITQSPKYLFRKEGQNVTLSCEQNLNHDAMYWYRQDPGQGLRLIYYSQIVNDFQKGDIAEGYSVSREKKESFPLTVTSAQKNPTAFYLCASSIDGQNTDTQYFGPGTRLTVL.

This clone has a handful of counts. The sample contains more than one DNA sequence encoding this CDR3. The rearrangement joins TRBV30 to TRBJ1-4, with TRBD1 as a possible D gene (5 bases). Trimming left V 4 bases short and J 7 bases short, with 10 bases between. The CDR3 contains 12 residues. Germline V gene sequence: CDR1 GTSNPN, CDR2 SVGIG (reference sequence). The DNA of the CDR3 is TGTGCCTGGACAGGGTCAAGTGAAAAACTGTTTTTT. Translated, it gives CAWTGSSEKLFF.

V is TRBV28 and J is TRBJ1-5, with D unresolved. V was cut by 9 bases and J by 0 bases, with 12 bases left in between. This CDR3 spans 14 amino acids. Germline CDR1 is MDHEN and CDR2 is SYDVKM. The CDR3 bases are TGTGCCAGTGAGACTGATAATAGCAATCAGCCCCAGCATTTT. It specifies CASETDNSNQPQHF. The full variable domain, with the rest looked up from reference TRBV28 and TRBJ1-5, is DVKVTQSSRYLVKRTGEKVFLECVQDMDHENMFWYRQDPGLGLRLIYFSYDVKMKEKGDIPEGYSVSREKKERFSLILESASTNQTSMYLCASETDNSNQPQHFGDGTRLSIL.